Below, one TCR beta chain is given with its context. The PCR employed 60 Vbeta primers together with 13 Jbeta primers. Assay used: immunoSEQ multiplex PCR; TCRdb lists only in-frame clones, some missing. The sample lists roughly 140,000 clones, about 80% seen once, with 2.5% to 3.5% in the top ten. The donors were healthy bone marrow donors. These data are taken from a study of cytomegalovirus exposure and HLA in healthy donors. The CDR3 covers 17 residues. Trimming shortened V by 2 bases and J by 5 bases, and 19 bases separated the two germline ends. Per the germline V gene, CDR1 is LNHDA and CDR2 is SQIVND (reference sequence).

This chain connects TRBV19 to TRBJ1-5; possibly TRBD1 for D (6 bases). Sequencing was done on a sample of PBMCs. The sequence was collected from a female donor in good health and CMV-seronegative. CDR3 bases: TGTGCCAGTAGTATACCGGGGGGCAGTGATATTTATCAGCCCCAGCATTTT. This sequence encodes CASSIPGGSDIYQPQHF.